Below, one TCR beta chain is given with its context. Its antigen is unknown. Per-base qualities were not stored, and no clone one base away is much larger. The sample has other DNA sequences that encode this CDR3 too. Counted from cysteine to phenylalanine, this CDR3 has 13 amino acids. Only the CDR3 portion is preserved as DNA: 39 bases, with reading frame beginning at the first base. Trimming at the junction amounts to 1 base on V and 4 bases on J, and the germline ends lie 8 bases apart. The germline V gene specifies SGHNT as CDR1 and YENEEA as CDR2. The donors were healthy, HIV-negative adults who had no recently reported acute infections or vaccinations. Only Caucasian adults living in Nashville, Tennessee, USA were represented among the donors. CD4+ T cells were enriched through magnetic negative selection, after which naive cells were positively selected on CD45RA and the remaining negative fraction served as the memory subset. After blood collection by leukapheresis, PBMCs were isolated using Ficoll-Histopaque density gradient centrifugation and then cryopreserved in the vapor phase of liquid nitrogen. Purity and quantity of every magnetically sorted T cell population were checked by analytical flow cytometry. Genomic DNA was isolated from each sorted fraction and quantified by UV absorbance on a Nanodrop 2000c.

The entry originates in a study of shared clonotypes between healthy human individuals (dated by TCRdb to between 2020 and 2021). Study-level background: The cohort included a few men and a couple of women between 18 and 49 years of age. To increase sequencing depth and limit assay-specific biases, TCR repertoire library preparation and sequencing were carried out by different laboratories using diverse techniques. Per donor, leukapheresis produced somewhere between about 0.8 and 9 billion PBMCs. For each donor, CD4 naive and CD4 memory were each run on three plates, CD8 naive on two plates, and CD8 memory on one plate. Blood TCR repertoires of a handful of healthy adults were deeply sequenced to estimate repertoire size and the extent of clonotype sharing between individuals.

What the authors observed across the whole study: Larger estimated clonotype richness was generally found for naive subsets than for memory subsets. Based on pairwise subsampling, the degree of clonotype sharing among donors was expected to be affected by sequencing depth. Across four donors, approximately 4.6% of naive CD4, roughly 3.4% of naive CD8, about 2% of memory CD4, and roughly 0.41% of memory CD8 clonotypes were shared. Sampling was limited to blood, and TCR repertoires in tissue likely differ from TCR repertoires in blood. Rarefaction of sorted-subset datasets indicated incomplete sequencing despite the large sequencing depth. The small number of donors limited the genetic and exposure-history diversity represented. Clonotypes shared by all four sorted-subset donors showed higher generation probabilities than non-shared clonotypes.

Using the deep immunoSEQ assay, multiplex PCR amplified TCR CDR3 regions from genomic DNA. For each cell subset, the extracted genomic DNA was distributed evenly across all wells of several immunoSEQ 96-well plates, and each plate served as one replicate. For sorted subsets, each replicate PCR was loaded with approximately 190 ng genomic DNA, equivalent to about 30,000 T cell genomes. Purified libraries were measured with a Qubit 3.0 fluorometer, size-checked on a Bioanalyzer 2100, and measured again with the KAPA Library Quantification kit. A separate single-read 150-cycle Illumina NextSeq 550 flow cell was used to sequence each immunoSEQ 96-well plate. The source study handled its data this way. Because the immunoSEQ output held only junctional sequences and lacked quality scores, the filtering could not match the filtering applied to full-length reads. Sequences were annotated with PyIR, a Python wrapper for IgBLAST v1.9, using IMGT germline references to assign V/J genes and CDR3. Any read was removed if the V/J assignment was weak (E-value above 1e-6), the CDR3 was missing, or the read contained stop codons, out-of-frame junctions, or ambiguous translated residues. V3J clonotypes were defined by identical inferred V gene, J gene, and CDR3 amino acid sequence. Percentage overlap between repertoires was computed as shared unique clonotypes divided by the size of the smaller repertoire. RTK rarefaction, the Chao1 estimator, and Recon v2.1 estimates of unobserved clonotypes were used to assess repertoire richness. OLGA was used to compute generation probabilities for all TCRbeta clonotypes that the gDNA method yielded from a few donors. Here the immuneACCESS table is served through TCRdb, limited to in-frame sequences with V and J called. Missing clones are a known gap in these copies; in checked studies unresolved V genes cover under half, and the rest lacks a known reason. V, J and clone size were drawn from that table, and D and trimming were deduced from the DNA. Recorded for this sample are millions of clones; approximately 93% of them occurred a single time. The top ten hold roughly 0.36% of the sample.

Sequencing used naive CD4+ T cells from PBMCs. The cell subset or site tag for this specimen amounts to: CD45RA+ positively selected. This TCR came from a man aged 18 to 29 in good health. Some clones in this sample may be carry-over from other donors' samples. The V and J genes are TRBV11-3 and TRBJ2-7; the D gene is perhaps TRBD1, from 5 matching bases. The DNA is as follows: TGTGCCAGCAGCTTAGGACGACAGTACGAGCAGTACTTC. This sequence encodes CASSLGRQYEQYF.